This T cell receptor beta chain was recorded in a study of blood T cell repertoires in COVID-19. Study as a whole: Both acute and convalescent COVID-19 samples were obtained from the United States, Italy and Spain. Sample material is recorded as cDNA or gDNA derived from T cells, B-cell-depleted T cells, or PBMCs.

The CDR3 sequence is 14 residues long. Germline CDR1 reads GTSNPN; CDR2 reads SVGIG (reference sequence). Trimming took off 4 bases at V and 6 bases at J, with 13 bases between the two ends. Original handling: Reference gene primer amplification in the assay estimated nucleated cell counts. Here immunoSEQ multiplex PCR was the method, and the copy in TCRdb shows in-frame clones only, minus some. That table gives V, J and clone size, and the DNA gave D and trimming. This table has just over 75,000 clones, over 80% appearing once. This sequence originates from a man in his sixties with active or convalescent COVID-19. Sequenced material: peripheral blood. V and J are TRBV30 and TRBJ1-6, with D perhaps matching TRBD1 (5 bases). The CDR3 DNA reads as TGTGCCTGGAACCTCCAGGGTGGTAATTCACCCCTCCACTTT. Protein sequence: CAWNLQGGNSPLHF.